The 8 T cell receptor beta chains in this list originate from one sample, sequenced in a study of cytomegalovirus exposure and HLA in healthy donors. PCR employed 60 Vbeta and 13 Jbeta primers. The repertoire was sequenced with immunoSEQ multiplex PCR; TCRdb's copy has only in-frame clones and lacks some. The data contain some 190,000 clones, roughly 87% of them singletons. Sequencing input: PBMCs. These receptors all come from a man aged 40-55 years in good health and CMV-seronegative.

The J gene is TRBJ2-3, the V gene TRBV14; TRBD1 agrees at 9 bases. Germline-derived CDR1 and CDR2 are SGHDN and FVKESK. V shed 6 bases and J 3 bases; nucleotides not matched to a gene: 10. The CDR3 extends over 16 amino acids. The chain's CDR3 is CASSLHGDRATDTQYF. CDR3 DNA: TGTGCCAGCAGTCTCCACGGGGACAGGGCTACAGATACGCAGTATTTT.

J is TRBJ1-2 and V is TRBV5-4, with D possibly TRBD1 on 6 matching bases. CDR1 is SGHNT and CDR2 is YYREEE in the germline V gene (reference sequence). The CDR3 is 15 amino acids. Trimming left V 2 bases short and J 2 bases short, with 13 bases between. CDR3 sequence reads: CASSFDRLRNYGYTF. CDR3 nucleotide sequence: TGTGCCAGCAGCTTCGACAGGCTCAGAAACTATGGCTACACCTTC.

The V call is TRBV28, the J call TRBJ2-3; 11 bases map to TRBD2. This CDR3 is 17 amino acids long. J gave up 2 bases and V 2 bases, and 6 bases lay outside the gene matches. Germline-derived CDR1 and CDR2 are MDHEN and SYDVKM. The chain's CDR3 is CASSLDPGLADTDTQYF. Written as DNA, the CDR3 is TGTGCCAGCAGTTTAGATCCGGGACTAGCGGACACAGATACGCAGTATTTT.

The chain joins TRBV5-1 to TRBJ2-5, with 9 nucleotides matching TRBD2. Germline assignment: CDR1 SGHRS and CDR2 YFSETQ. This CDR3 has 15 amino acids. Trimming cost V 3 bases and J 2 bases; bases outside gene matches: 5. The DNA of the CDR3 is TGCGCCAGCAGCTCCAGCGGGGGGTATCAAGAGACCCAGTACTTC. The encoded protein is CASSSSGGYQETQYF. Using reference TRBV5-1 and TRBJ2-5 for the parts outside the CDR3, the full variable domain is KAGVTQTPRYLIKTRGQQVTLSCSPISGHRSVSWYQQTPGQGLQFLFEYFSETQRNKGNFPGRFSGRQFSNSRSEMNVSTLELGDSALYLCASSSSGGYQETQYFGPGTRLLVL.

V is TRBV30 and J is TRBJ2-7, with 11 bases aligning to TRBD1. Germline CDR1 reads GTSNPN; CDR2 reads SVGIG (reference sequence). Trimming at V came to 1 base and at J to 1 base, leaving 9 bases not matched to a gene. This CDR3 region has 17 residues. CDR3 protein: CAWSGRDRGIVSYEQYF. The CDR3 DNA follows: TGTGCCTGGAGTGGCAGGGACAGGGGGATCGTGTCCTACGAGCAGTACTTC.

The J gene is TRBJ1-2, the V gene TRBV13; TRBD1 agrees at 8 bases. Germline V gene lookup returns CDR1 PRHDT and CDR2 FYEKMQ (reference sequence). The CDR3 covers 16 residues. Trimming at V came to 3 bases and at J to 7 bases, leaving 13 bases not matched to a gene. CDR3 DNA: TGTGCCAGCAGCTTGACCGGACAGGGACACTACTGTGGCTACACCTTC. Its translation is CASSLTGQGHYCGYTF.

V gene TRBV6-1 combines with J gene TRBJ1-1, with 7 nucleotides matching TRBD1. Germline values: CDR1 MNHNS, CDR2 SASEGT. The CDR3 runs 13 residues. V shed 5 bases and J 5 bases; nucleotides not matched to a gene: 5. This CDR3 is CASSPPTGTEAFF. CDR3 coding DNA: TGTGCCAGCAGTCCCCCGACAGGGACTGAAGCTTTCTTT.

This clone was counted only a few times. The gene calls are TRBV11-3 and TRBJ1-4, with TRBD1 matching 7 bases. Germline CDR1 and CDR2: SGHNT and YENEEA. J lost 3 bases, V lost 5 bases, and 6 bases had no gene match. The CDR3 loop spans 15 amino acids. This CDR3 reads CASSPRQGPNEKLFF. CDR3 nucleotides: TGTGCCAGCAGCCCCCGACAGGGCCCTAATGAAAAACTGTTTTTT.